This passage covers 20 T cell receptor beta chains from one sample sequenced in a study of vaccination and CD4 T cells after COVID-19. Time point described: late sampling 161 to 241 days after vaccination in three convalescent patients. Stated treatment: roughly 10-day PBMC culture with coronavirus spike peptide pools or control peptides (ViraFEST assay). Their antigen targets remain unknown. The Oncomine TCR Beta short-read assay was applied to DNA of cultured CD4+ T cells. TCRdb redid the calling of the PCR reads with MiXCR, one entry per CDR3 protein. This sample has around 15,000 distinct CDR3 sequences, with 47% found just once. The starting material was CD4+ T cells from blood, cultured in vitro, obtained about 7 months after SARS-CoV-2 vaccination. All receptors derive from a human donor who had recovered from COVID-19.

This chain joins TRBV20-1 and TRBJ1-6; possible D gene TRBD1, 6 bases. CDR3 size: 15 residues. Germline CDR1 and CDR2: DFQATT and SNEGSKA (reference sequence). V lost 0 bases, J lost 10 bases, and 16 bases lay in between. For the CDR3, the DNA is TGCAGTGCTAGAGATCCGGACAGAGGGAAGTCACCCCTCCACTTT. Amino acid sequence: CSARDPDRGKSPLHF.

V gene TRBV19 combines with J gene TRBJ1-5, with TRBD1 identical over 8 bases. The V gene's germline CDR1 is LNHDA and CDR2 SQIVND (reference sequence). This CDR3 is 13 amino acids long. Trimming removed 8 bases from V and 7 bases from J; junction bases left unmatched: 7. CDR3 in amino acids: CASDRQGYQPQHF. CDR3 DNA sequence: TGTGCCAGTGATCGACAGGGGTACCAGCCCCAGCATTTT.

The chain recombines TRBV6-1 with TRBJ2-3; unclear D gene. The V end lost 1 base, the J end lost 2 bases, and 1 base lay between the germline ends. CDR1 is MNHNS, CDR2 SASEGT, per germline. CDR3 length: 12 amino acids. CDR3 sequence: CASSEVTDTQYF. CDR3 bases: TGTGCCAGCAGTGAAGTCACAGATACGCAGTATTTT.

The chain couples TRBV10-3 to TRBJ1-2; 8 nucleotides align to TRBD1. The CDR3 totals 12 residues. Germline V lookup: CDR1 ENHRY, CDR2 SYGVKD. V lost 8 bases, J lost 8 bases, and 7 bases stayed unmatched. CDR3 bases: TGTGCCATCGGACAGGGAACTGGCGGCTACACCTTC. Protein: CAIGQGTGGYTF.

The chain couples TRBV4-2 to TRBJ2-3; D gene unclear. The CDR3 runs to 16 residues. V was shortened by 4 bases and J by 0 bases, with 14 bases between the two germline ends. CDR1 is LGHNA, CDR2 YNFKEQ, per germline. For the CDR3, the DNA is TGTGCCAGCAGCCTAACGTCCGGCACTAGCACAGATACGCAGTATTTT. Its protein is CASSLTSGTSTDTQYF.

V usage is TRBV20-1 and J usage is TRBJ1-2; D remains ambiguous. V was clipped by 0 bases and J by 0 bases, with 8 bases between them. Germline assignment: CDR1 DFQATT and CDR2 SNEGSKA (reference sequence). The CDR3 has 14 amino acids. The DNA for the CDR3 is TGCAGTGCTAGAGAGCCAGATTCTAACTATGGCTACACCTTC. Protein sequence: CSAREPDSNYGYTF.

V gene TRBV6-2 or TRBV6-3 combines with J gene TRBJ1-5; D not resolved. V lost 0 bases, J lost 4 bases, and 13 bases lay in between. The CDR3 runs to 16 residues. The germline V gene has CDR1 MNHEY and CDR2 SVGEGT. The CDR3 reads CASSYSAVRSNQPQHF. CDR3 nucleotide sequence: TGTGCCAGCAGTTACTCGGCAGTACGGTCGAATCAGCCCCAGCATTTT.

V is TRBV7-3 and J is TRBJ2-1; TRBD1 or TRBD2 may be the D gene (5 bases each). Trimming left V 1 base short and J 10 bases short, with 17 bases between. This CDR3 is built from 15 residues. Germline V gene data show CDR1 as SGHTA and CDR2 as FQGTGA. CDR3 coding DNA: TGTGCCAGCAGCTTAAGCGGCGGGCAGGGCCGAGAGCAGTTCTTC. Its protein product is CASSLSGGQGREQFF.

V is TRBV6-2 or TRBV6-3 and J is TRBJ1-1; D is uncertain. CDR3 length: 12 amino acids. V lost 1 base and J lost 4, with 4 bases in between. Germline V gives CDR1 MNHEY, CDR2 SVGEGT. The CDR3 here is CASSYYSTEAFF. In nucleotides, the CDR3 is TGTGCCAGCAGTTACTATAGCACTGAAGCTTTCTTT.

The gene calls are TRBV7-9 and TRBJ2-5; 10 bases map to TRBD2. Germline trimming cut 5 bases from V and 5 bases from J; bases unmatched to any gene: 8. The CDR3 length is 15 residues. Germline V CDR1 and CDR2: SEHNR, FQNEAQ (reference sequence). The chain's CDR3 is CASSPLAGRGETQYF. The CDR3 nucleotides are TGTGCCAGCAGCCCACTAGCGGGGCGAGGGGAGACCCAGTACTTC. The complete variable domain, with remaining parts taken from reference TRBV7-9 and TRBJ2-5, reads DTGVSQNPRHKITKRGQNVTFRCDPISEHNRLYWYRQTLGQGPEFLTYFQNEAQLEKSRLLSDRFSAERPKGSFSTLEIQRTEQGDSAMYLCASSPLAGRGETQYFGPGTRLLVL.

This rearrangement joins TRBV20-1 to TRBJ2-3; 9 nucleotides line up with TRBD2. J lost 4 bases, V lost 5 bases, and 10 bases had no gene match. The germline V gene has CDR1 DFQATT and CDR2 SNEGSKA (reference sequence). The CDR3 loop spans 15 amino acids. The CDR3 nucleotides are TGCAGTGCTTCCGATAGGCGGGGGGGCCCAGATACGCAGTATTTT. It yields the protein CSASDRRGGPDTQYF.

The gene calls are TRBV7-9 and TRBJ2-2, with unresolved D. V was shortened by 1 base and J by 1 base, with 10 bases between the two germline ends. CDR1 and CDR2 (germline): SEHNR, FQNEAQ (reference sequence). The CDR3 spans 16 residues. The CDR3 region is CASSLVPRKNTGELFF. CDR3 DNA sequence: TGTGCCAGCAGCTTAGTCCCCAGGAAGAACACCGGGGAGCTGTTTTTT.

The CDR3 DNA reads as TGCAGTGGCATGACAGGTACCTACGAGCAGTACTTC. Translating it yields CSGMTGTYEQYF. The V and J genes are TRBV20-1 and TRBJ2-7, with D perhaps matching TRBD1 (6 bases). Trimming took 7 bases from V and 2 from J, leaving 12 bases between them. This CDR3 spans 12 amino acids. Per germline, CDR1 DFQATT and CDR2 SNEGSKA (reference sequence).

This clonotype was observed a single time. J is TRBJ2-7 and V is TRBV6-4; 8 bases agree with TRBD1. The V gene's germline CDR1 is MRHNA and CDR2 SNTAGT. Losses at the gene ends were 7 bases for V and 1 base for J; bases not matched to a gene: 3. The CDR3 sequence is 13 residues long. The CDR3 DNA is TGTGCCAGCACCCGGACAGGGTCCTACGAGCAGTACTTC. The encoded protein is CASTRTGSYEQYF.

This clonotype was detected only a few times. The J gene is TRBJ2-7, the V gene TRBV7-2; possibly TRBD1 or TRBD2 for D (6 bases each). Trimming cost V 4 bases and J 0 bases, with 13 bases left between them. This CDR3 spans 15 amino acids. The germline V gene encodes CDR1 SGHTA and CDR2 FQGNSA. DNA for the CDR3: TGTGCCAGCAGCTGGCAAGGGGGGAGCTCCTACGAGCAGTACTTC. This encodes CASSWQGGSSYEQYF.

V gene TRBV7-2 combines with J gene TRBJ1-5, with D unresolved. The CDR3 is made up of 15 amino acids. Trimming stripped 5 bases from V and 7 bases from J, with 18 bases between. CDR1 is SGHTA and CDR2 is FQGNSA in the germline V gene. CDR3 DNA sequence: TGTGCCAGCAGCCTGAACGGGCCACAAGGGCAGCCCCAGCATTTT. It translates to CASSLNGPQGQPQHF.

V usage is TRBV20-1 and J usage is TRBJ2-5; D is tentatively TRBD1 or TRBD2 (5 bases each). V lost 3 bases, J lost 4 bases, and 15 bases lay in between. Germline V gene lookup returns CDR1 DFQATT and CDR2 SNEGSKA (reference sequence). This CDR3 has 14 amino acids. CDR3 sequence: CSASSGAIGETQYF. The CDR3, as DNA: TGCAGTGCTAGCTCCGGGGCAATTGGAGAGACCCAGTACTTC.

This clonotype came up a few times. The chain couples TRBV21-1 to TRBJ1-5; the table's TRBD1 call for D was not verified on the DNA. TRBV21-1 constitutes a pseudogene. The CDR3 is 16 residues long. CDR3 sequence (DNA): TGTGCCAGCAGTTTCTTCGACAGGCTTAGCAATCAGCCCCAGCATTTT. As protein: CASSFFDRLSNQPQHF.

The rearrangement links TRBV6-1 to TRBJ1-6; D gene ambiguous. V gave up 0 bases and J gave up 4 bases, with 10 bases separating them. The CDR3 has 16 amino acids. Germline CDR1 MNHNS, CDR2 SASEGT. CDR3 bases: TGTGCCAGCAGTGAAGCGCCGCAAGCATATAATTCACCCCTCCACTTT. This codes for CASSEAPQAYNSPLHF.

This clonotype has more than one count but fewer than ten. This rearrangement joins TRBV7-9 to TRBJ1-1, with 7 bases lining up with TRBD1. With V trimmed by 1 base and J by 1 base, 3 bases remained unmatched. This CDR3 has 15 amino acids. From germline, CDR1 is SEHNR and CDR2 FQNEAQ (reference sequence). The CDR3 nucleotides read TGTGCCAGCAGCTTAGAGGGACAGAGGAACACTGAAGCTTTCTTT. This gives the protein CASSLEGQRNTEAFF.